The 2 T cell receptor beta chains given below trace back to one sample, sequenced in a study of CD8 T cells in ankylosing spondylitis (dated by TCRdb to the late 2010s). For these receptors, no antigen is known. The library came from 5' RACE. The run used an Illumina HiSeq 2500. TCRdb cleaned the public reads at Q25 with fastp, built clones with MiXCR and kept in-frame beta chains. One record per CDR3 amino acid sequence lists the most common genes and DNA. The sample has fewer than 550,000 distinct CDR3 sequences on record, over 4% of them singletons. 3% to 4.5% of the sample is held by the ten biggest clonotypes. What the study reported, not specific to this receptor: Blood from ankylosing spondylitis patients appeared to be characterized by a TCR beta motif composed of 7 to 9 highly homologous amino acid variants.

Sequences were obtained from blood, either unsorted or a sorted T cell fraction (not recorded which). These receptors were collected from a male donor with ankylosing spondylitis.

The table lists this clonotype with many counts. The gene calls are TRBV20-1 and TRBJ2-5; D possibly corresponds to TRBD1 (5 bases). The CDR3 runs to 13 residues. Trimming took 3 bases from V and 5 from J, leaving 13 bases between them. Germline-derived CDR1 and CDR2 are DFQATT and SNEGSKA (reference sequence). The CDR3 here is CSARRQLQETQYF. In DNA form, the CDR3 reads TGCAGTGCTAGGCGACAGCTCCAGGAGACCCAGTACTTC.

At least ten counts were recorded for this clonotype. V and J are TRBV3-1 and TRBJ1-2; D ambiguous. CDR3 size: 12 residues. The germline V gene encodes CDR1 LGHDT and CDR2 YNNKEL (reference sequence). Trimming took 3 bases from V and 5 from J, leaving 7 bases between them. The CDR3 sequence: CASSHDFYGYTF. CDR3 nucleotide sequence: TGTGCCAGCAGCCATGACTTTTATGGCTACACCTTC. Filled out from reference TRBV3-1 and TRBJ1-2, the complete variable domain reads DTAVSQTPKYLVTQMGNDKSIKCEQNLGHDTMYWYKQDSKKFLKIMFSYNNKELIINETVPNRFSPKSPDKAHLNLHINSLELGDSAVYFCASSHDFYGYTFGSGTRLTVV.